The rows below give T cell receptor beta chains drawn from one sample of a study of T cells after yellow fever vaccination. TCRdb itself ran the 5' RACE reads through MiXCR, one entry per CDR3 protein. The sample holds some 300,000 distinct CDR3 sequences, around 10% seen once. Sample: CD4+ T cells sorted from PBMCs, taken 45 days after the yellow fever booster vaccination. All receptors come from a man younger than 30 who received the YFV17D yellow fever vaccine. CDR3s include the opening cysteine and the closing phenylalanine or tryptophan. The order of the fields is CDR3 length, D gene, J gene, clone size, V gene, CDR3 protein, CDR3 DNA. A D gene is named only where the DNA matches it firmly. Some rows mark clone size as missing; the rest say once, few, many or name a class of expanded clone.

14	TRBD2	TRBJ2-7	many	TRBV19	CASSMGLAAYEQYF	TGTGCCAGTAGTATGGGACTAGCGGCGTACGAGCAGTACTTC
12	.	TRBJ2-1	.	TRBV5-1	CASSSENNEQFF	TGCGCCAGCAGCTCGGAGAACAATGAGCAGTTCTTC
14	.	TRBJ1-4	.	TRBV7-2	CASSLAGHNEKLFF	TGTGCCAGCAGCTTAGCCGGGCATAATGAAAAACTGTTTTTT
13	.	TRBJ2-1	.	TRBV20-1	CSCARGTYNEQFF	TGCAGTTGCGCACGGGGGACCTACAATGAGCAGTTCTTC
15	.	TRBJ2-7	.	TRBV6-5	CASSYNGGRSYEQYF	TGTGCCAGCAGTTACAATGGGGGGCGATCCTACGAGCAGTACTTC
13	TRBD2	TRBJ2-3	many	TRBV24-1	CATGTSMSDTQYF	TGTGCCACCGGGACTAGCATGTCAGATACGCAGTATTTT
13	TRBD1	TRBJ1-5	many	TRBV12-3/TRBV12-4	CASSQGGYQPQHF	TGTGCCAGCAGTCAGGGGGGATATCAGCCCCAGCATTTT
15	.	TRBJ1-2	few	TRBV9	CASSDRGPTNYGYTF	TGTGCCAGCAGCGACCGGGGACCAACTAACTATGGCTACACCTTC
16	.	TRBJ2-3	many	TRBV11-2	CASSLVRGSETDTQYF	TGTGCCAGCAGCTTAGTCCGGGGGTCAGAAACAGATACGCAGTATTTT
14	TRBD1	TRBJ1-4	.	TRBV7-2	CASSLAGGVEKLFF	TGTGCCAGCAGCTTAGCAGGGGGCGTTGAAAAACTGTTTTTT
10	.	TRBJ2-5	many	TRBV6-1	CASSMGTQYF	TGTGCCAGCAGTATGGGGACCCAGTACTTC
18	.	TRBJ2-6	.	TRBV9	CASSVGAVWGAGANVLTF	TGTGCCAGCAGCGTAGGCGCGGTCTGGGGGGCCGGGGCCAACGTCCTGACTTTC
14	.	TRBJ1-1	many	TRBV5-6	CASSLPGRDTEAFF	TGTGCCAGCAGCTTGCCAGGCAGGGACACTGAAGCTTTCTTT
12	.	TRBJ2-1	few	TRBV6-2/TRBV6-3	CASKRHRGEQFF	TGTGCCAGCAAACGGCACCGAGGGGAGCAGTTCTTC
14	TRBD1	TRBJ1-2	.	TRBV20-1	CSARVWDRDYGYTF	TGCAGTGCTAGAGTTTGGGACAGGGACTATGGCTACACCTTC
15	.	TRBJ1-2	many	TRBV11-2	CASSSSGATNYGYTF	TGTGCCAGCAGCTCCTCAGGGGCCACTAACTATGGCTACACCTTC
16	.	TRBJ2-3	few	TRBV12-3/TRBV12-4	CASSRLGTSSTDTQYF	TGTGCCAGCAGTAGGCTAGGGACCTCTAGCACAGATACGCAGTATTTT
16	TRBD2	TRBJ2-3	.	TRBV6-2/TRBV6-3	CASSPSGRGDTDTQYF	TGTGCCAGCAGCCCATCCGGGCGGGGGGACACAGATACGCAGTATTTT
13	.	TRBJ2-4	.	TRBV20-1	CSPQGLAKNIQYF	TGCAGTCCACAGGGTTTGGCCAAAAACATTCAGTACTTC
15	TRBD1	TRBJ2-3	.	TRBV20-1	CSARPTGGAADTQYF	TGCAGTGCTAGGCCAACAGGGGGCGCGGCAGATACGCAGTATTTT
15	TRBD1	TRBJ1-6	.	TRBV6-5	CASSYRNRGDSPLHF	TGTGCCAGCAGTTACCGGAACAGGGGGGATTCACCCCTCCACTTT
15	.	TRBJ1-1	few	TRBV7-2	CASSFSVFTGTEAFF	TGTGCCAGCAGCTTTTCGGTTTTTACAGGCACTGAAGCTTTCTTT
12	TRBD2	TRBJ2-4	few	TRBV27	CASSFVGGSTYF	TGTGCCAGCAGTTTCGTAGGCGGGAGTACGTACTTC
14	TRBD2	TRBJ2-7	many	TRBV7-2	CASSLRAGGPRQYF	TGTGCCAGCAGCTTAAGAGCGGGGGGGCCGCGGCAGTACTTC
14	.	TRBJ2-7	few	TRBV4-3	CASSTALGPYEQYF	TGCGCCAGCAGCACGGCTCTGGGGCCCTACGAGCAGTACTTC
14	.	TRBJ2-3	.	TRBV9	CASSAGPGTDTQYF	TGTGCCAGCAGCGCAGGGCCCGGCACAGATACGCAGTATTTT
13	.	TRBJ2-3	.	TRBV5-4	CASVPGGTDTQYF	TGTGCCAGCGTCCCCGGGGGCACAGATACGCAGTATTTT
15	.	TRBJ1-1	.	TRBV6-2/TRBV6-3	CASSFGVRRRPEAFF	TGTGCCAGCAGTTTCGGGGTCCGGCGTCGCCCTGAAGCTTTCTTT
13	.	TRBJ1-6	.	TRBV3-1	CASSPDSYSPLHF	TGTGCCAGCAGCCCAGACTCTTATTCACCCCTCCACTTT
15	.	TRBJ2-5	.	TRBV6-5	CASSYSPLTKETQYF	TGTGCCAGCAGTTACTCGCCGCTAACCAAAGAGACCCAGTACTTC
13	TRBD1	TRBJ1-1	few	TRBV7-9	CASSTDRGGEAFF	TGTGCCAGCAGCACCGACAGGGGTGGTGAAGCTTTCTTT
16	TRBD2	TRBJ2-1	.	TRBV15	CATSRDTSGGYNEQFF	TGTGCCACCAGCAGAGATACTAGCGGGGGTTACAATGAGCAGTTCTTC
11	.	TRBJ1-2	few	TRBV20-1	CSVGQSNGYTF	TGCAGTGTAGGACAATCAAATGGCTACACCTTC